The clone carrying this T cell receptor (beta chain) showed up just once. What it recognizes is unknown. Trimming pared 3 bases from V and 8 bases from J, leaving 8 bases between. Germline lookup yields CDR1 KGHSH and CDR2 LQKENI. The CDR3 runs to 12 residues. A library of TCRbeta sequences, prepared with unique molecular identifiers, was generated. TCRdb reanalysed the PCR reads using MiXCR and keeps one entry per CDR3 protein. The sample includes hundreds of thousands of distinct CDR3 sequences, roughly 26% seen only once; the top ten take roughly 2.6%. These data are taken from a study of T-cell reconstitution after alpha-beta-depleted transplantation in children. Study outcomes and limitations: Reportedly, alpha-beta T cells present about two months post-transplant originated from several hundred expanded clones of graft origin. For some patients, TCRbeta diversity was high at day 60 because of recipient T cells and thymic progenitors that survived. T-cell counts and diversity at one year post-transplant came mainly from newly produced T cells.

The sequence was obtained from a girl aged 2-15 years with Fanconi anemia, due to receive a stem cell transplant. The V gene is TRBV18, the J gene TRBJ2-1; unclear D gene. The material was PBMCs, obtained before TCRalphabeta/CD19-depleted stem cell transplant. The CDR3 bases are TGTGCCAGCTCACCGGTATTACATGAGCAGTTCTTC. As protein: CASSPVLHEQFF.